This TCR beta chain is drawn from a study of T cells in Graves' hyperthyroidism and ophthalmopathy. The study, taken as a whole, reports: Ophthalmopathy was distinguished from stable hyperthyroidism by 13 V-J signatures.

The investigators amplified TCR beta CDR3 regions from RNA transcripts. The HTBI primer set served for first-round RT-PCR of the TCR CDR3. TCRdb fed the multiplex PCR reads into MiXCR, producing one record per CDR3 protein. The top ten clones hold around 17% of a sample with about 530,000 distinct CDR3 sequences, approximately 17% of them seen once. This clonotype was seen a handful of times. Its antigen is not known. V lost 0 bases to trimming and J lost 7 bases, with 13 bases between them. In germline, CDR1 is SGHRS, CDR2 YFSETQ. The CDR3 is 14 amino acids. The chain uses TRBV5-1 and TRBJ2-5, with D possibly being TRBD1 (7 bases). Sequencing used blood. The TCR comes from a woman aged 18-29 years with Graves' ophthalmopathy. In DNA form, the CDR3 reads TGCGCCAGCAGCTTGGTCACTCAGGGGGGGACCCAGTACTTC. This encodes CASSLVTQGGTQYF. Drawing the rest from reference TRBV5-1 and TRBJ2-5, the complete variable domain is KAGVTQTPRYLIKTRGQQVTLSCSPISGHRSVSWYQQTPGQGLQFLFEYFSETQRNKGNFPGRFSGRQFSNSRSEMNVSTLELGDSALYLCASSLVTQGGTQYFGPGTRLLVL.